The 27 T cell receptor beta chains given below trace back to one sample, sequenced in a study of sequential checkpoint blockade in melanoma. This table comes from immunoSEQ multiplex PCR, and its TCRdb copy is limited to in-frame clones, with some not included. The data hold 5,500 to 6,500 clones, with roughly 26% observed a single time. Sample treatment: randomized to nivolumab then ipilimumab (arm A) or the reverse (arm B). The starting material was tumor tissue (inferred from file names), obtained from a patient given nivolumab and ipilimumab in sequence. These receptors were obtained from a human donor with melanoma.

The chain couples TRBV19 to TRBJ2-2; tentatively, D is TRBD1 or TRBD2 (5 bases each). V gave up 6 bases and J gave up 7 bases, with 30 bases separating them. CDR3 size: 19 residues. Germline-derived CDR1 and CDR2 are LNHDA and SQIVND (reference sequence). CDR3 DNA sequence: TGTGCCAGTAGACTCTCCCCCTTTTTGGGGGTGCCCAGAAGCGGGGAGCTGTTTTTT. This gives the protein CASRLSPFLGVPRSGELFF.

A few counts support this clone. This CDR3 is CASRPGTREAFF. CDR3 in DNA: TGTGCCAGCAGGCCAGGGACGAGGGAAGCTTTCTTT. The rearrangement uses TRBV6-8 and TRBJ1-1, with TRBD1 as a possible D gene (5 bases). This CDR3 spans 12 amino acids. Trimming cost V 6 bases and J 8 bases, with 13 bases left between them. The germline CDR1 and CDR2 sequences are MNHGY and SAAAGT.

The rearrangement joins TRBV5-1 to TRBJ2-3; 9 nucleotides agree with TRBD2. CDR3 length equals 16 residues. CDR1 SGHRS and CDR2 YFSETQ come from the germline V gene. J gave up 8 bases and V 3 bases, and 13 bases lay outside the gene matches. The CDR3 sequence: CASSSEPGLAAATQYF. In DNA form, the CDR3 reads TGCGCCAGCAGCTCCGAACCGGGACTAGCTGCCGCTACGCAGTATTTT.

The chain joins TRBV5-1 to TRBJ1-6; D is ambiguous. The V end was cut by 0 bases, the J end by 7 bases, with 8 bases between. The length of the CDR3 is 14 residues. Per germline, CDR1 SGHRS and CDR2 YFSETQ. The CDR3 nucleotides read TGCGCCAGCAGCTTGGAGGACGCGAATTCACCCCTCCACTTT. This translates into CASSLEDANSPLHF.

This clone was seen a few times. The chain links TRBV11-3 to TRBJ2-3, with TRBD2 matching 15 bases. The germline CDR1 and CDR2 sequences are SGHNT and YENEEA. The V gene end was trimmed by 6 bases and the J gene end by 8 bases; junction bases not matched to a gene: 12. CDR3 length equals 17 residues. The CDR3 spells CASRPKWTSGGAITQYF. CDR3 nucleotides: TGTGCCAGCAGACCCAAGTGGACTAGCGGGGGGGCGATTACGCAGTATTTT.

The chain has TRBV5-1 and TRBJ2-5; D may be TRBD1 (6 bases). This CDR3 region has 16 residues. CDR1 and CDR2 (germline): SGHRS, YFSETQ. V dropped 2 bases and J dropped 0 bases, with 14 bases sitting between them. This CDR3 reads CASSFRAGADQETQYF. The CDR3 DNA is TGCGCCAGCAGCTTCCGTGCAGGGGCTGACCAAGAGACCCAGTACTTC.

A few counts support this clone. The genes are TRBV11-3 and TRBJ2-1; TRBD2 agrees at 13 bases. The CDR3 contains 15 residues. The germline V gene encodes CDR1 SGHNT and CDR2 YENEEA. J was trimmed by 6 bases and V by 5 bases; bases with no gene match: 4. The DNA of the CDR3 is TGTGCCAGCAGCCGGGGACTAGCGGGGATCAATGAGCAGTTCTTC. This codes for CASSRGLAGINEQFF.

The chain carries TRBV18 and TRBJ1-4; D might be TRBD1 (5 bases). CDR1 is KGHSH, CDR2 LQKENI, per germline. This CDR3 contains 16 residues. Trimming stripped 3 bases from V and 4 bases from J, with 15 bases between. Here the CDR3 reads CASSPAGGTSNEKLFF. The DNA of the CDR3 is TGTGCCAGCTCACCCGCTGGGGGGACCAGTAATGAAAAACTGTTTTTT.

This clone came up a few times. The genes are TRBV28 and TRBJ1-5; TRBD1 is a possible D gene (5 bases). CDR1 and CDR2 from the germline V gene are MDHEN and SYDVKM. The CDR3 totals 15 residues. V was cut by 3 bases and J by 0 bases, with 9 bases left in between. Written as DNA, the CDR3 is TGTGCCAGCAGTTTGCCAGGGAATAGCAATCAGCCCCAGCATTTT. This codes for CASSLPGNSNQPQHF.

The chain links TRBV6-8 to TRBJ1-4; weak D call: TRBD1 (6 bases). The CDR3 has 15 amino acids. Germline CDR1 and CDR2: MNHGY and SAAAGT. V lost 6 bases and J 3 bases, leaving 14 bases between the germline ends. The CDR3 DNA is TGTGCCAGCAGGAGGGGGGTTGGTCCTAATGAAAAACTGTTTTTT. Translated: CASRRGVGPNEKLFF.

The J gene is TRBJ1-4, the V gene TRBV25-1; D unresolved. The germline CDR1 and CDR2 sequences are MGHDK and SYGVNS. The length of the CDR3 is 16 residues. Trimming took off 1 base at V and 3 bases at J, with 12 bases between the two ends. The CDR3 here is CASSELGSRANEKLFF. The CDR3 DNA reads as TGTGCCAGCAGTGAATTAGGGTCGCGGGCTAATGAAAAACTGTTTTTT. Combining the CDR3 with reference TRBV25-1 and TRBJ1-4 gives the whole variable domain EADIYQTPRYLVIGTGKKITLECSQTMGHDKMYWYQQDPGMELHLIHYSYGVNSTEKGDLSSESTVSRIRTEHFPLTLESARPSHTSQYLCASSELGSRANEKLFFGSGTQLSVL.

In its sample, this clone was seen once. The chain couples TRBV5-1 to TRBJ1-2; the D gene is possibly TRBD1 (5 bases). The V gene lost 2 bases and the J gene lost 4 bases, with 12 bases spanning the gap. Germline V CDR1 and CDR2: SGHRS, YFSETQ. The CDR3 loop spans 14 amino acids. The CDR3 here is CASSFGGVSYGYTF. As DNA, the CDR3 is TGCGCCAGCAGCTTCGGAGGGGTCAGCTATGGCTACACCTTC.

This clone has at least ten counts. This sequence joins TRBV6-8 and TRBJ2-1, with 8 bases matching TRBD1. V was clipped by 6 bases and J by 5 bases; unmatched bases: 3. The germline CDR1 and CDR2 sequences are MNHGY and SAAAGT. This CDR3 has 13 amino acids. The DNA of the CDR3 is TGTGCCAGCAGGCTGGGACAGGACAATGAGCAGTTCTTC. Its translation: CASRLGQDNEQFF.

The rearrangement links TRBV10-2 to TRBJ1-2; 10 nucleotides match TRBD1. The CDR3 runs 14 residues. The V segment lost 6 bases and the J segment 7 bases; nucleotides outside the gene matches: 8. Germline V gene lookup returns CDR1 WSHSY and CDR2 SAAADI. CDR3 sequence: CASSPGTGVGGYTF. DNA for the CDR3: TGCGCCAGCAGCCCCGGGACAGGGGTTGGTGGCTACACCTTC.

The V gene is TRBV5-1, the J gene TRBJ1-4; D might be TRBD1 (5 bases). Germline CDR1 and CDR2: SGHRS and YFSETQ. Trimming shortened V by 0 bases and J by 6 bases, and 9 bases separated the two germline ends. CDR3 length: 14 residues. The chain's CDR3 is CASSLEWTHEKLFF. CDR3 in DNA: TGCGCCAGCAGCTTGGAATGGACACATGAAAAACTGTTTTTT.

This sequence joins TRBV18 and TRBJ1-2, with D perhaps matching TRBD1 (5 bases). Germline V lookup: CDR1 KGHSH, CDR2 LQKENI. V shed 1 base and J shed 7 bases, with 7 bases lying between them. This CDR3 region has 12 residues. CDR3 amino acids: CASSPRGTGYTF. CDR3 bases: TGTGCCAGCTCACCACGGGGGACTGGCTACACCTTC.

The V call is TRBV12-5, the J call TRBJ1-2; 7 bases align to TRBD1. V trimming: 6 bases; J trimming: 1 base; junction bases outside the gene matches: 8. The CDR3 consists of 15 residues. Germline V lookup: CDR1 LGHNT, CDR2 FRNRAP. Written as DNA, the CDR3 is TGTGCTAGTGGGGCGGGGACAGCTGATAACTATGGCTACACCTTC. Protein product: CASGAGTADNYGYTF. The full variable domain, its missing parts supplied by reference TRBV12-5 and TRBJ1-2, is DARVTQTPRHKVTEMGQEVTMRCQPILGHNTVFWYRQTMMQGLELLAYFRNRAPLDDSGMPKDRFSAEMPDATLATLKIQPSEPRDSAVYFCASGAGTADNYGYTFGSGTRLTVV.

This clone ranks as medium-sized. The V call is TRBV11-3, the J call TRBJ2-3; TRBD2 agrees at 12 bases. This CDR3 contains 18 residues. The ends lost 4 bases at V and 2 bases at J; junction bases unmatched: 10. From germline, CDR1 is SGHNT and CDR2 YENEEA. DNA of the CDR3: TGTGCCAGCAGCTGGTATTCACTAGCGGGGGGAGACACAGATACGCAGTATTTT. It specifies CASSWYSLAGGDTDTQYF.

There are a few counts of this clone. J is TRBJ2-7 and V is TRBV12-5; D tentatively fits TRBD1 or TRBD2 (6 bases each). The CDR3 is 14 residues long. Trimming shortened V by 3 bases and J by 3 bases, and 12 bases separated the two germline ends. Germline V CDR1 and CDR2: LGHNT, FRNRAP. CDR3: CASGLGGKGYEQYF. DNA for the CDR3: TGTGCTAGTGGTTTAGGGGGGAAGGGCTACGAGCAGTACTTC.

This clone was detected ten times or more. The chain employs TRBV9 and TRBJ2-1; 10 nucleotides line up with TRBD2. CDR3 length: 15 amino acids. Germline CDR1 reads SGDLS; CDR2 reads YYNGEE. The J segment lost 0 bases and the V segment lost 3 bases, leaving 0 bases of the junction unmatched. The chain's CDR3 is CASSASGGSYNEQFF. For the CDR3, the DNA is TGTGCCAGCAGCGCTAGCGGGGGCTCCTACAATGAGCAGTTCTTC.

This clone turned up a few times. The CDR3: CASSGLGLYYGYTF. The CDR3 nucleotides read TGCGCCAGCAGCGGTCTGGGGCTCTACTATGGCTACACCTTC. The chain employs TRBV5-1 and TRBJ1-2, with D maybe TRBD1 (5 bases). Germline V gene data show CDR1 as SGHRS and CDR2 as YFSETQ. The V end lost 4 bases, the J end lost 3 bases, and 13 bases lay between the germline ends. The CDR3 sequence is 14 residues long.

This clone was observed once. This chain connects TRBV5-1 to TRBJ1-2; no reliable D call. The ends were cut back, 0 bases at V and 0 bases at J, with 9 bases in the middle. CDR1 is SGHRS, CDR2 YFSETQ, per germline. The CDR3 loop spans 15 amino acids. Here the CDR3 DNA reads TGCGCCAGCAGCTTGGACCTCAGATCTAACTATGGCTACACCTTC. Protein product: CASSLDLRSNYGYTF.

This chain connects TRBV11-3 to TRBJ2-3, with 12 bases aligning to TRBD2. The junction had 2 bases not matched to a gene; V was cut back by 4 bases and J by 3 bases. CDR1 and CDR2 from the germline V gene are SGHNT and YENEEA. The CDR3 has 15 amino acids. The CDR3 sequence: CASSYGLAGTDTQYF. The CDR3 region has the DNA TGTGCCAGCAGCTATGGACTAGCGGGGACAGATACGCAGTATTTT. The variable domain in full, completed from reference TRBV11-3 and TRBJ2-3, reads EAGVVQSPRYKIIEKKQPVAFWCNPISGHNTLYWYLQNLGQGPELLIRYENEEAVDDSQLPKDRFSAERLKGVDSTLKIQPAELGDSAVYLCASSYGLAGTDTQYFGPGTRLTVL.

J is TRBJ1-1 and V is TRBV12-2; the table gives TRBD1 as D, unverified against the DNA. TRBV12-2 is a pseudogene locus. The CDR3 has 16 amino acids. CDR3 nucleotide sequence: TGTGCAAGTCGCTTAGCGGACAGGGGTATGAACACTGAAGCTTTCTTT. Translated: CASRLADRGMNTEAFF.

This clone has ten or more counts. The chain links TRBV9 to TRBJ1-6; TRBD1 aligns across 9 bases. The length of the CDR3 is 15 residues. V shed 4 bases, J shed 10 bases, and the junction held 9 bases outside the gene matches. CDR1 and CDR2 from the germline V gene are SGDLS and YYNGEE. The CDR3, as DNA: TGTGCCAGCAGCCTCCGGACAGGGGAAGGGTCACCCCTCCACTTT. Its translation: CASSLRTGEGSPLHF.

The chain recombines TRBV19 with TRBJ1-2; 7 bases are shared with TRBD1. CDR1 LNHDA and CDR2 SQIVND come from the germline V gene (reference sequence). V shed 4 bases, J shed 0 bases, and the junction held 8 bases outside the gene matches. This CDR3 has 16 amino acids. CDR3 nucleotides: TGTGCCAGTAGTACAGGGGGGACCATCTCTAACTATGGCTACACCTTC. Translation gives CASSTGGTISNYGYTF. The whole variable domain, remainder taken from reference TRBV19 and TRBJ1-2, is DGGITQSPKYLFRKEGQNVTLSCEQNLNHDAMYWYRQDPGQGLRLIYYSQIVNDFQKGDIAEGYSVSREKKESFPLTVTSAQKNPTAFYLCASSTGGTISNYGYTFGSGTRLTVV.

This clone is labeled medium-sized. This chain links TRBV29-1 with TRBJ2-3; no firm D call. V gave up 6 bases and J gave up 2 bases, with 18 bases separating them. Looked up from germline, CDR1 is SQVTM and CDR2 is ANQGSEA. The CDR3 is 15 amino acids. As DNA, the CDR3 is TGCAGCGTCTATAGTCTGAACACCTTCACAGATACGCAGTATTTT. Translation: CSVYSLNTFTDTQYF.